This T cell receptor (beta chain) was observed in a study of Graves' ophthalmopathy and Graves' hyperthyroidism. Amplified TCR beta CDR3 regions were obtained using RNA transcripts as template. After a first-round RT-PCR with HTBI primers, a second-round multiplex PCR was run. TCRdb recomputed calls from the multiplex PCR reads with MiXCR, one row per CDR3 protein. The sample has 400,000 or so distinct CDR3 sequences, approximately 18% seen once. PBMCs were isolated from a 10 ml sample of fresh peripheral blood. The CDR3 contains 14 residues. Germline trimming cut 5 bases from V and 2 bases from J; bases unmatched to any gene: 6. Germline-derived CDR1 and CDR2 are SGHTA and FQGNSA. This clonotype was counted at least ten times.

This sequence joins TRBV7-2 and TRBJ2-7, with 7 bases that match TRBD1. The sample consisted of peripheral blood. The sequence came from an adult woman with stable Graves' hyperthyroidism. CDR3 bases: TGTGCCAGCAGCAGAAGACAGGGACCCTACGAGCAGTACTTC. Translated, it gives CASSRRQGPYEQYF.